This passage covers 18 T cell receptor beta chains from one sample sequenced in a study of OX40 agonist ivuxolimab in advanced cancers. This table comes from immunoSEQ multiplex PCR, and its TCRdb copy is limited to in-frame clones, with some not included. The data hold tens of thousands of clones, with roughly 85% observed a single time. Source: CD4+ or CD8+ T cells sorted from blood, taken in a trial of the OX40 agonist ivuxolimab. Receptors were obtained from an adult with an advanced solid tumor such as melanoma, head and neck, liver or kidney cancer.

The chain is built from TRBV15 and TRBJ2-3, with 8 bases matching TRBD2. This CDR3 has 16 residues. From germline, CDR1 is LNHNV and CDR2 YYDKDF (reference sequence). Trimming at V came to 3 bases and at J to 6 bases, leaving 11 bases not matched to a gene. CDR3 region: CATSSPLAGPRDTQYF. CDR3 nucleotides: TGTGCCACCAGCAGCCCCTTAGCGGGACCTAGGGATACGCAGTATTTT.

The V and J genes are TRBV6-6 and TRBJ2-1; TRBD1 or TRBD2 may be the D gene (5 bases each). Germline V gene sequence: CDR1 MNHNY, CDR2 SVGAGI (reference sequence). CDR3 length: 13 amino acids. Trimming cost V 10 bases and J 2 bases, with 12 bases left between them. CDR3 bases: TGTGCCACCAAGGGACCTACCTACAATGAGCAGTTCTTC. It translates to CATKGPTYNEQFF.

The chain employs TRBV6-7 and TRBJ1-1, with D maybe TRBD1 (5 bases). TRBV6-7 is labeled an ORF, and its function is uncertain. This CDR3 has 11 amino acids. V lost 10 bases and J lost 7, with 13 bases in between. CDR3 amino acids: CANPRGVEAFF. CDR3 coding DNA: TGTGCCAACCCCCGAGGGGTTGAAGCTTTCTTT.

The gene calls are TRBV7-2 and TRBJ1-2; the D gene is possibly TRBD1 (6 bases). The germline CDR1 and CDR2 sequences are SGHTA and FQGNSA. Trimming pared 3 bases from V and 8 bases from J, leaving 10 bases between. CDR3 length: 12 amino acids. In nucleotides, the CDR3 is TGTGCCAGCAGCTTGGGGACACGCGGCTACACCTTC. This encodes CASSLGTRGYTF. Using reference TRBV7-2 and TRBJ1-2 for the parts outside the CDR3, the full variable domain is GAGVSQSPSNKVTEKGKDVELRCDPISGHTALYWYRQSLGQGLEFLIYFQGNSAPDKSGLPSDRFSAERTGGSVSTLTIQRTQQEDSAVYLCASSLGTRGYTFGSGTRLTVV.

The chain has TRBV5-8 and TRBJ1-4; D uncertain. The germline V and J ends were trimmed by 6 bases and 0 bases, with 15 bases remaining between them. Germline loops: CDR1 SGHTS, CDR2 YDEGEE. This CDR3 is built from 16 residues. The CDR3 region has the DNA TGTGCCAGCACCATCGGCCGGTGGGCAACTAATGAAAAACTGTTTTTT. It yields the protein CASTIGRWATNEKLFF. Based on the CDR3 plus reference TRBV5-8 and TRBJ1-4, the full variable domain is EAGVTQSPTHLIKTRGQQATLRCSPISGHTSVYWYQQALGLGLQFLLWYDEGEERNRGNFPPRFSGRQFPNYSSELNVNALELEDSALYLCASTIGRWATNEKLFFGSGTQLSVL.

The chain combines TRBV28 with TRBJ1-1; no clear D gene. This CDR3 region has 14 residues. Trimming removed 6 bases from V and 2 bases from J, with 13 bases in between. Per the germline V gene, CDR1 is MDHEN and CDR2 is SYDVKM. This CDR3 reads CASRFPTANTEAFF. In nucleotides, the CDR3 is TGTGCCAGCAGATTCCCGACGGCTAACACTGAAGCTTTCTTT.

Concerning this clone: The junction departs from the called germline gene at one end, perhaps through a read error. This chain connects TRBV7-9 to TRBJ2-7; TRBD1 matches 9 bases. Germline V lookup: CDR1 SEHNR, CDR2 FQNEAQ (reference sequence). CDR3 length equals 12 residues. The CDR3, as DNA: TGTGCCAGCAGCTTAGAGGGGTCGGGACAGGGCTTC. Translating it yields CASSLEGSGQGF.

The chain joins TRBV18 to TRBJ1-2; D gene unclear. This CDR3 contains 14 residues. The V and J ends lost 3 bases and 2 bases respectively, with 10 bases between them. Germline lookup yields CDR1 KGHSH and CDR2 LQKENI. DNA of the CDR3: TGTGCCAGCTCACCTCCCGGGCAGAACTATGGCTACACCTTC. The encoded protein is CASSPPGQNYGYTF.

This clone was recorded only once. The chain uses TRBV18 and TRBJ2-2; D is undetermined. The CDR3 covers 17 residues. From germline, CDR1 is KGHSH and CDR2 LQKENI. V gave up 5 bases and J gave up 0 bases, with 16 bases separating them. CDR3 DNA sequence: TGTGCCAGCTCAAGTCTACCGAGCTATCCGAACACCGGGGAGCTGTTTTTT. Its protein is CASSSLPSYPNTGELFF.

This chain joins TRBV11-2 and TRBJ2-2, with D maybe TRBD1 (5 bases). Trimming took off 5 bases at V and 0 bases at J, with 10 bases between the two ends. Germline V gene sequence: CDR1 SGHAT, CDR2 FQNNGV. The CDR3 totals 15 residues. CDR3 in DNA: TGTGCCAGCAGCCTCGACAGCCCGAACACCGGGGAGCTGTTTTTT. Its translation is CASSLDSPNTGELFF.

This chain uses TRBV6-5 with TRBJ2-3; D unclear. Germline CDR1 MNHEY, CDR2 SVGAGI. There are 14 residues in the CDR3. V shed 2 bases and J shed 4 bases, with 10 bases lying between them. Here the CDR3 DNA reads TGTGCCAGCAGTTACGACTGGAAGGCAGATACGCAGTATTTT. This codes for CASSYDWKADTQYF.

The genes are TRBV5-1 and TRBJ1-1; D not certain. The CDR3 consists of 13 residues. Germline V gives CDR1 SGHRS, CDR2 YFSETQ. The V end lost 1 base, the J end lost 4 bases, and 8 bases lay between the germline ends. The CDR3 here is CASSLTSPTEAFF. The CDR3 region has the DNA TGCGCCAGCAGCTTGACATCTCCCACTGAAGCTTTCTTT.

The rearrangement uses TRBV5-1 and TRBJ2-3; 10 bases fit TRBD1. Germline V gene lookup returns CDR1 SGHRS and CDR2 YFSETQ. J lost 8 bases, V lost 4 bases, and 7 bases had no gene match. The CDR3 is 14 amino acids. The CDR3 here is CASSPRDRGGTQYF. CDR3 sequence (DNA): TGCGCCAGCAGCCCCAGGGACAGGGGTGGTACGCAGTATTTT.

The chain is built from TRBV6-1 and TRBJ2-7, with TRBD1 matching 7 bases. Germline lookup yields CDR1 MNHNS and CDR2 SASEGT. The V and J ends lost 5 bases and 2 bases, in that order; junction bases with no gene match: 9. CDR3 length: 15 residues. The DNA for the CDR3 is TGTGCCAGCAGTCCTCGGACAGGCCTAACCTACGAGCAGTACTTC. Translating it yields CASSPRTGLTYEQYF.

The J gene is TRBJ2-5, the V gene TRBV7-3; tentatively, D is TRBD2 (6 bases). CDR1 and CDR2 (germline): SGHTA, FQGTGA. The CDR3 length is 13 residues. Trimming removed 5 bases at V and 2 bases at J, with 9 bases between. CDR3 residues: CASSPRGQETQYF. In nucleotides, the CDR3 is TGTGCCAGCAGCCCCCGGGGGCAAGAGACCCAGTACTTC.

The chain couples TRBV6-5 to TRBJ2-1; 10 bases match TRBD2. The CDR3 loop spans 14 amino acids. Germline assignment: CDR1 MNHEY and CDR2 SVGAGI. Trimming at V came to 6 bases and at J to 9 bases, leaving 8 bases not matched to a gene. The CDR3 here is CASRTGTSALEQFF. CDR3 in DNA: TGTGCCAGCAGGACCGGGACTAGCGCCCTTGAGCAGTTCTTC.

The rearrangement joins TRBV7-9 to TRBJ2-1; 7 bases agree with TRBD1. The V gene's germline CDR1 is SEHNR and CDR2 FQNEAQ (reference sequence). V lost 1 base to trimming and J lost 4 bases; unmatched junction nucleotides: 10. This CDR3 has 17 residues. The CDR3 region is CASSLDFGTAKYNEQFF. For the CDR3, the DNA is TGTGCCAGCAGCTTAGATTTCGGGACAGCAAAATACAATGAGCAGTTCTTC. The whole variable domain, remainder taken from reference TRBV7-9 and TRBJ2-1, is DTGVSQNPRHKITKRGQNVTFRCDPISEHNRLYWYRQTLGQGPEFLTYFQNEAQLEKSRLLSDRFSAERPKGSFSTLEIQRTEQGDSAMYLCASSLDFGTAKYNEQFFGPGTRLTVL.

The genes are TRBV28 and TRBJ1-5; D is undetermined. Trimming removed 7 bases at V and 1 base at J, with 17 bases between. This CDR3 contains 16 residues. Per germline, CDR1 MDHEN and CDR2 SYDVKM. The CDR3 region is CASTTPPGMSNQPQHF. Written as DNA, the CDR3 is TGTGCCAGCACCACACCCCCGGGTATGAGCAATCAGCCCCAGCATTTT. Full variable domain (outside the CDR3, taken from reference TRBV28 and TRBJ1-5): DVKVTQSSRYLVKRTGEKVFLECVQDMDHENMFWYRQDPGLGLRLIYFSYDVKMKEKGDIPEGYSVSREKKERFSLILESASTNQTSMYLCASTTPPGMSNQPQHFGDGTRLSIL.